This T cell receptor beta chain was documented in a study of blood T cell repertoires in COVID-19. About the research overall: PBMCs, B-cell-depleted T cells, or T cells provided the cDNA or gDNA that made up the material.

J lost 4 bases, V lost 5 bases, and 5 bases had no gene match. From germline, CDR1 is SGHTA and CDR2 FQGTGA. This CDR3 region has 16 residues. Method: immunoSEQ multiplex PCR; TCRdb's copy keeps in-frame clones and lacks some. The repertoire has 160,000 or so clones, about 85% of them found once; the top ten carry more than 5%. Recruited during active infection, patients (from Seattle) were subsequently followed longitudinally. This clonotype was sampled from a woman aged 45-60 years with COVID-19, enrolled during active disease. This sequence joins TRBV7-3 and TRBJ2-1; 13 nucleotides agree with TRBD2. The sample was peripheral blood. The CDR3 loop reads CASSAGLAGAYNEQFF. The CDR3 DNA reads TGTGCCAGCAGCGCCGGACTAGCGGGGGCTTACAATGAGCAGTTCTTC. The full variable domain, rest sourced from reference TRBV7-3 and TRBJ2-1, is GAGVSQTPSNKVTEKGKYVELRCDPISGHTALYWYRQSLGQGPEFLIYFQGTGAADDSGLPNDRFFAVRPEGSVSTLKIQRTERGDSAVYLCASSAGLAGAYNEQFFGPGTRLTVL.